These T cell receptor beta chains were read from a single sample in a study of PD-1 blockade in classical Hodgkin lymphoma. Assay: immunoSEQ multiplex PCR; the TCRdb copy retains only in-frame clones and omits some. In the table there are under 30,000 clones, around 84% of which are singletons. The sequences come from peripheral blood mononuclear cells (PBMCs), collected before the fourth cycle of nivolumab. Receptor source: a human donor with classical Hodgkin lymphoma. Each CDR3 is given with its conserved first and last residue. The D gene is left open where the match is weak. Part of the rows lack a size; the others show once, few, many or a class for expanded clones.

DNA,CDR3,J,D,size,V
TGTGCCAGCAGCTTAGACGACAGGGGTGGGACTGAAGCTTTCTTT,CASSLDDRGGTEAFF,TRBJ1-1,TRBD1,NA,TRBV11-3
TGTGCCAGCAGCCAACAGGGGGCCAGAAATTCACCCCTCCACTTT,CASSQQGARNSPLHF,TRBJ1-6,TRBD1,NA,TRBV14
TGTGCCAGCTCACCAGCGCAAATCGGGACACAGAACACTGAAGCTTTCTTT,CASSPAQIGTQNTEAFF,TRBJ1-1,NA,NA,TRBV18
TGTGCCAGCAGCTTACTCGCGGGGCCTGCCCGGGATACGCAGTATTTT,CASSLLAGPARDTQYF,TRBJ2-3,NA,NA,TRBV7-8
TGCGCCAGCAGCTTGGTAGCGGGACCCTACAGTGAGCAGTTCTTC,CASSLVAGPYSEQFF,TRBJ2-1,TRBD2,once,TRBV5-1
TGTGCCAGCAGTGAGGGGGTGGGGCCATCCTACGAGCAGTACTTC,CASSEGVGPSYEQYF,TRBJ2-7,NA,NA,TRBV25-1
TGCGCCAGCAGCTTGGTTCCGTCTCGCAGGGGCCCGAACACTGAAGCTTTCTTT,CASSLVPSRRGPNTEAFF,TRBJ1-1,NA,NA,TRBV5-1
TGTGCCAGCAGCTTAACGGTGACAGGCGGAGGCTACACCTTC,CASSLTVTGGGYTF,TRBJ1-2,NA,NA,TRBV7-3
TGTGCCTGGAGTGTTACTCACACTTACGAGCAGTACTTC,CAWSVTHTYEQYF,TRBJ2-7,NA,once,TRBV30
TGTGCCAGCAAGGTCAGAAAATATGGCTACACCTTC,CASKVRKYGYTF,TRBJ1-2,NA,once,TRBV28
TGTGCCAGCAGCCATAGATGGGCCTCTAACTATGGCTACACCTTC,CASSHRWASNYGYTF,TRBJ1-2,NA,NA,TRBV27
TGTGCCAGCAGTTCTCACTATAGGACGAAGGATAAACTGAACACCGGGGAGCTGTTTTTT,CASSSHYRTKDKLNTGELFF,TRBJ2-2,NA,NA,TRBV27
TGCGCCAGCAGCCAAGACGAGGGGTCAACTAATTCACCCCTCCACTTT,CASSQDEGSTNSPLHF,TRBJ1-6,NA,few,TRBV4-3
TGTGCCACCGGGGACAGGAGTAATTCACCCCTCCACTTT,CATGDRSNSPLHF,TRBJ1-6,TRBD1,NA,TRBV10-3
TGCGCCAGCAGCCCCTGGGGGCACGGCGTCCTGACTTTC,CASSPWGHGVLTF,TRBJ2-6,NA,NA,TRBV4-1
TGTGCCAGCAGTCCATGGCGGGACACAGATACGCAGTATTTT,CASSPWRDTDTQYF,TRBJ2-3,NA,NA,TRBV6-5
TGTGCCAGCAGAGCCAAAGGGACAAGGGGGAGCAATCAGCCCCAGCATTTT,CASRAKGTRGSNQPQHF,TRBJ1-5,NA,NA,TRBV28
TGTGCCAGCAGCTATGGGACTAGCGGGAGAGCCTACAATGAGCAGTTCTTC,CASSYGTSGRAYNEQFF,TRBJ2-1,TRBD2,NA,TRBV7-6
TGTGCCAGCAGCTCCCCGGGGACCGGATTCAATGAGCAGTTCTTC,CASSSPGTGFNEQFF,TRBJ2-1,NA,NA,TRBV5-4
TGTGCCAGCAGCTTGTCGGGGTTTACCACAAAGTCGGGCCAACGTCCTGCTTTC,CASSLSGFTTKSGQRPAF,TRBJ2-6,NA,NA,TRBV7-8
TGTGCCAGCAGCCCCTCGGGGGGACACTTCTCCTACGAGCAGTACTTC,CASSPSGGHFSYEQYF,TRBJ2-7,NA,once,TRBV5-4
TGTGCCTGGAGGGCAGGGGGGCGATTCCGACGTAATTCACCCCTCCACTTT,CAWRAGGRFRRNSPLHF,TRBJ1-6,TRBD1,NA,TRBV30
TGTGCCAGCAGTTTCGGGGGCGGAGAAGGCTACACCTTC,CASSFGGGEGYTF,TRBJ1-2,NA,few,TRBV27
TGCAGCGTTGACAGGGGGAACACTGAAGCTTTCTTT,CSVDRGNTEAFF,TRBJ1-1,NA,NA,TRBV29-1
TGTGCCACCAGCAGAGGTGGGACAGGGACAACTGAAGCTTTCTTT,CATSRGGTGTTEAFF,TRBJ1-1,TRBD1,once,TRBV15
TGTGCCAGCAGCTTGGTCTACTACAATGAGCAGTTCTTC,CASSLVYYNEQFF,TRBJ2-1,NA,NA,TRBV5-4
TGTGCCAGCAGTTCCCTGGAGGGTAGCGGGAGCCACAAATCCAAAAACATTCAGTACTTC,CASSSLEGSGSHKSKNIQYF,TRBJ2-4,TRBD2,NA,TRBV28
TGTGCCAGCAGCCCAGAGGTGGGCACCGGGGAGCTGTTTTTT,CASSPEVGTGELFF,TRBJ2-2,NA,NA,TRBV7-9
TGTGCCAGCAGTTTCTCCGGGACTAGCGCGTCGGAGCAGTTCTTC,CASSFSGTSASEQFF,TRBJ2-1,TRBD2,NA,TRBV27
TGCAGCTCTCAGGACGGCAACTATGGCTACACCTTC,CSSQDGNYGYTF,TRBJ1-2,NA,NA,TRBV29-1
TGTGCCAGCAGTCCACGGAAACTCCAGGGAAATCAGCCCCAGCATTTT,CASSPRKLQGNQPQHF,TRBJ1-5,NA,NA,TRBV27
TGCGCCAGCACGGCGAACACCGGGGAGCTGTTTTTT,CASTANTGELFF,TRBJ2-2,NA,NA,TRBV5-1
TGTGCCAGCAGCTTAGGTACCGGGGAGCTGTTTTTT,CASSLGTGELFF,TRBJ2-2,NA,few,TRBV11-1
TGTGCTAGTGGAGGGAATCAGCCCCAGCATTTT,CASGGNQPQHF,TRBJ1-5,NA,few,TRBV12-5
TGTGCCACTTCCCCCGCAGGGGGTCGCGAGCAGTACTTC,CATSPAGGREQYF,TRBJ2-7,TRBD1,NA,TRBV19
TGTGCCAGCAGCAGCGCCCAGGGGGAAAAACTGTTTTTT,CASSSAQGEKLFF,TRBJ1-4,NA,NA,TRBV5-6
TGTGCCAGCAGCCCATCATACGGGTACACCGGGGAGCTGTTTTTT,CASSPSYGYTGELFF,TRBJ2-2,NA,NA,TRBV7-9
TGTGCCACCAGCAGAGATAGGGGGGCCAAAAACATTCAGTACTTC,CATSRDRGAKNIQYF,TRBJ2-4,NA,NA,TRBV15
TGTGCCAGTAGTATAGGAGGGTACGCCTACGAGCAGTACTTC,CASSIGGYAYEQYF,TRBJ2-7,NA,NA,TRBV19
TGTGCCAGCAGTTACTCAGGACAGATAGAAGCTTTCTTT,CASSYSGQIEAFF,TRBJ1-1,NA,once,TRBV6-5